These 5 T cell receptor beta chains were sequenced from one sample in a study of shared T cell receptors in the human thymus. The data were produced by immunoSEQ multiplex PCR, yet TCRdb's version contains in-frame clones alone and is incomplete. The sample has about 660,000 clones, 70% to 90% seen once. This sample also belongs to another study, concerning human thymus T cells.

The sequencing input was thymocytes. The origin of the receptors is a boy under three years old with a congenital heart defect.

The gene calls are TRBV15 and TRBJ2-3, with TRBD2 matching over 10 bases. V lost 0 bases and J lost 4; bases outside the gene matches: 10. CDR3 length: 18 amino acids. CDR1 and CDR2 (germline): LNHNV, YYDKDF (reference sequence). The CDR3 nucleotides read TGTGCCACCAGCAGAGATCTTAGCGGGAGGTTAGGCGCAGATACGCAGTATTTT. Translated: CATSRDLSGRLGADTQYF. Filled out from reference TRBV15 and TRBJ2-3, the complete variable domain reads DAMVIQNPRYQVTQFGKPVTLSCSQTLNHNVMYWYQQKSSQAPKLLFHYYDKDFNNEADTPDNFQSRRPNTSFCFLDIRSPGLGDTAMYLCATSRDLSGRLGADTQYFGPGTRLTVL.

J is TRBJ2-5 and V is TRBV5-1, with 13 nucleotides matching TRBD2. Germline V gives CDR1 SGHRS, CDR2 YFSETQ. With V trimmed by 4 bases and J by 7 bases, 7 bases remained unmatched. The CDR3 is made up of 15 amino acids. CDR3 region: CASSPGTSGIWTQYF. CDR3 bases: TGCGCCAGCAGCCCGGGGACTAGCGGGATCTGGACCCAGTACTTC.

The V call is TRBV25-1, the J call TRBJ1-1; TRBD1 matches at 7 bases. In germline, CDR1 is MGHDK, CDR2 SYGVNS. The CDR3 is 17 amino acids. V lost 1 base and J lost 4; bases outside the gene matches: 12. The CDR3 DNA sequence: TGTGCCAGCAGTGAATCGGGGGATACAGGGGAACCCACTGAAGCTTTCTTT. This gives the protein CASSESGDTGEPTEAFF. Based on the CDR3 plus reference TRBV25-1 and TRBJ1-1, the full variable domain is EADIYQTPRYLVIGTGKKITLECSQTMGHDKMYWYQQDPGMELHLIHYSYGVNSTEKGDLSSESTVSRIRTEHFPLTLESARPSHTSQYLCASSESGDTGEPTEAFFGQGTRLTVV.

This clone was picked up a small number of times. The V gene is TRBV5-8, the J gene TRBJ2-4, with TRBD1 matching over 9 bases. V trimming: 7 bases; J trimming: 6 bases; junction bases outside the gene matches: 8. The germline V gene encodes CDR1 SGHTS and CDR2 YDEGEE. The CDR3 extends over 14 amino acids. CDR3 amino acids: CASLTGGGPNIQYF. The DNA of the CDR3 is TGTGCCAGCCTGACAGGGGGGGGCCCAAACATTCAGTACTTC.

The genes are TRBV14 and TRBJ2-1, with D tentatively TRBD2 (6 bases). From germline, CDR1 is SGHDN and CDR2 FVKESK. The V end was cut by 1 base, the J end by 5 bases, with 15 bases between. The CDR3 contains 16 residues. In DNA form, the CDR3 reads TGTGCCAGCAGCCAAGGTGCAGGGCGGGACCACAATGAGCAGTTCTTC. Residues: CASSQGAGRDHNEQFF.